Following are 3 T cell receptor beta chains from one sample sequenced in a study of blood T cell repertoires in COVID-19. The assay was immunoSEQ multiplex PCR, and TCRdb's table has in-frame clones only and misses some. The sample contains 170,000 or so clones, roughly 85% of which appear only once. The sequencing sample was made of PBMCs or T cells enriched from blood (not recorded which). Receptor source: a woman aged 18-29 years who had recovered from COVID-19.

This sequence joins TRBV19 and TRBJ2-5; weak D call: TRBD1 (5 bases). Germline values: CDR1 LNHDA, CDR2 SQIVND (reference sequence). The CDR3 contains 17 residues. V lost 4 bases and J lost 3, with 21 bases in between. In nucleotides, the CDR3 is TGTGCCAGTAGTAAAGATCGCGGTTCAGGGCAGAAAGAGACCCAGTACTTC. Its protein product is CASSKDRGSGQKETQYF.

This CDR3 is CASSLGPGFPGYTF. In nucleotides, the CDR3 is TGTGCCAGCAGCTTAGGACCGGGGTTCCCTGGCTACACCTTC. The chain combines TRBV7-6 with TRBJ1-2; no definite D call. Trimming stripped 1 base from V and 7 bases from J, with 13 bases between. Germline V gene sequence: CDR1 SGHVS, CDR2 FNYEAQ. The CDR3 is 14 amino acids. Full variable domain (outside the CDR3, taken from reference TRBV7-6 and TRBJ1-2): GAGVSQSPRYKVTKRGQDVALRCDPISGHVSLYWYRQALGQGPEFLTYFNYEAQQDKSGLPNDRFSAERPEGSISTLTIQRTEQRDSAMYRCASSLGPGFPGYTFGSGTRLTVV.

The rearrangement links TRBV10-1 to TRBJ2-7; a weak D match, TRBD1 (6 bases). CDR1 is WNHNN, CDR2 SYGVQD, per germline (reference sequence). The length of the CDR3 is 15 residues. V dropped 0 bases and J dropped 2 bases, with 11 bases sitting between them. CDR3 residues: CASSESVTGAYEQYF. In DNA, the CDR3 is TGCGCCAGCAGTGAGTCTGTGACAGGAGCCTACGAGCAGTACTTC.